This entry is about one T cell receptor (beta chain). The record originates from a study of blood T cell repertoires in COVID-19. The ends lost 5 bases at V and 4 bases at J; junction bases unmatched: 7. This CDR3 comprises 16 residues. The germline gives CDR1 SGHTA, CDR2 FQGNSA. TCRdb's copy holds only in-frame clones and misses some; the assay was immunoSEQ multiplex PCR. The data show fewer than 140,000 clones, over 70% seen once. The genes are TRBV7-2 and TRBJ1-6, with 8 bases identical to TRBD1. The TCR comes from a human donor with acute or convalescent COVID-19. The donor label of this sample is uncertain. What was sequenced was peripheral blood. The CDR3 loop reads CASSPPRTGYNSPLHF. In DNA form, the CDR3 reads TGTGCCAGCAGCCCTCCTCGGACAGGGTATAATTCACCCCTCCACTTT. The whole variable domain, remainder taken from reference TRBV7-2 and TRBJ1-6, is GAGVSQSPSNKVTEKGKDVELRCDPISGHTALYWYRQSLGQGLEFLIYFQGNSAPDKSGLPSDRFSAERTGGSVSTLTIQRTQQEDSAVYLCASSPPRTGYNSPLHFGNGTRLTVT.